These 13 T cell receptor beta chains originate from one sample sequenced in a study of blood T cell repertoires in COVID-19. The assay was immunoSEQ multiplex PCR, and TCRdb's table has in-frame clones only and misses some. This sample has 250,000 to 300,000 clones, with 89% found just once. Sequencing used peripheral blood. The receptors here all came from a woman in her thirties or forties who had recovered from COVID-19.

The chain couples TRBV5-1 to TRBJ2-1; D may be TRBD2 (5 bases). The CDR3 has 15 residues. The ends were cut back, 1 base at V and 0 bases at J, with 8 bases in the middle. In germline, CDR1 is SGHRS, CDR2 YFSETQ. The CDR3 region has the DNA TGCGCCAGCAGCTTGCGGGGAGTCTCCTACAATGAGCAGTTCTTC. Its translation is CASSLRGVSYNEQFF. Looking up the rest from reference TRBV5-1 and TRBJ2-1 gives the full variable domain: KAGVTQTPRYLIKTRGQQVTLSCSPISGHRSVSWYQQTPGQGLQFLFEYFSETQRNKGNFPGRFSGRQFSNSRSEMNVSTLELGDSALYLCASSLRGVSYNEQFFGPGTRLTVL.

The chain is built from TRBV7-8 and TRBJ1-1; D is undetermined. The length of the CDR3 is 13 residues. Germline loops: CDR1 SGHVS, CDR2 FQNEAQ. V lost 6 bases and J lost 4, with 12 bases in between. CDR3 in amino acids: CASSPRVVTEAFF. For the CDR3, the DNA is TGTGCCAGCAGTCCCCGTGTTGTCACTGAAGCTTTCTTT.

Written as DNA, the CDR3 is TGTGCCAGCTCACAGACAGGGGGCCTTTCACCCCTCCACTTT. Its protein is CASSQTGGLSPLHF. The chain recombines TRBV18 with TRBJ1-6, with 10 bases lining up with TRBD1. Trimming cost V 4 bases and J 9 bases; bases outside gene matches: 3. The germline CDR1 and CDR2 sequences are KGHSH and LQKENI. The CDR3 totals 14 residues.

This clone was seen just once. The rearrangement joins TRBV6-2 or TRBV6-3 to TRBJ2-3; TRBD2 matches at 8 bases. The CDR3 has 15 residues. Trimming at V came to 4 bases and at J to 0 bases, leaving 3 bases not matched to a gene. Germline CDR1 MNHEY, CDR2 SVGEGT. The CDR3 reads CASSLAGYSTDTQYF. In DNA, the CDR3 is TGTGCCAGCAGTTTAGCGGGATATAGCACAGATACGCAGTATTTT.

The chain uses TRBV6-6 and TRBJ2-2; D ambiguous. The germline V and J ends were trimmed by 5 bases and 7 bases, with 23 bases remaining between them. This CDR3 comprises 17 residues. Germline CDR1 reads MNHNY; CDR2 reads SVGAGI (reference sequence). The CDR3 nucleotides read TGTGCCAGCAGTCGTAGCCCCGGTTACTATTTGGGCGGGGAGCTGTTTTTT. Translation: CASSRSPGYYLGGELFF.

The chain carries TRBV24-1 and TRBJ2-1; D not certain. The ends were cut back, 7 bases at V and 1 base at J, with 4 bases in the middle. CDR3 length equals 12 residues. Germline loops: CDR1 KGHDR, CDR2 SFDVKD. CDR3 DNA: TGTGCCACCAGCAGGTCCTACAATGAGCAGTTCTTC. Translation gives CATSRSYNEQFF.

V usage is TRBV12-3 or TRBV12-4 and J usage is TRBJ2-1, with TRBD1 as a possible D gene (5 bases). This CDR3 region has 12 residues. V lost 0 bases, J lost 10 bases, and 7 bases lay in between. CDR3 bases: TGTGCCAGCAGTTTAGCCCGGACAGAGCAGTTCTTC. Translation: CASSLARTEQFF.

The sample holds one count of this clone. V is TRBV10-3 and J is TRBJ2-2, with D tentatively TRBD1 (6 bases). This CDR3 region has 16 residues. CDR1 is ENHRY, CDR2 SYGVKD, per germline. The V end lost 3 bases, the J end lost 5 bases, and 16 bases lay between the germline ends. The CDR3 nucleotides read TGTGCCATCAGTGAAACAGGGTTTTGGGGAACCGGGGAGCTGTTTTTT. Translating it yields CAISETGFWGTGELFF.

The chain recombines TRBV3-1 (or the pseudogene TRBV3-2) with TRBJ2-1; no firm D call. The CDR3 totals 13 residues. V was trimmed by 2 bases and J by 6 bases, leaving 8 bases between them. Germline V CDR1 and CDR2: LGHDT, YNNKEL (reference sequence). This CDR3 is CASSQSRSNEQFF. The CDR3 DNA reads TGTGCCAGCAGCCAAAGTAGGAGCAATGAGCAGTTCTTC.

The chain is built from TRBV6-5 and TRBJ2-7; D possibly corresponds to TRBD1 (6 bases). Germline CDR1 MNHEY, CDR2 SVGAGI. V was shortened by 6 bases and J by 5 bases, with 17 bases between the two germline ends. CDR3 length: 14 residues. DNA of the CDR3: TGTGCCAGCAGACGATTAAACAGGGCCCACGAGCAGTACTTC. It codes for CASRRLNRAHEQYF.

J is TRBJ2-2 and V is TRBV7-8; D ambiguous. Germline-derived CDR1 and CDR2 are SGHVS and FQNEAQ. The CDR3 has 16 residues. V dropped 2 bases and J dropped 1 base, with 11 bases sitting between them. CDR3 sequence: CASSLQADQNTGELFF. CDR3 nucleotide sequence: TGTGCCAGCAGCTTACAGGCCGATCAGAACACCGGGGAGCTGTTTTTT.

The V and J genes are TRBV2 and TRBJ1-1; D is undetermined. Germline CDR1 and CDR2: SNHLY and FYNNEI. V was cut by 6 bases and J by 8 bases, with 13 bases left in between. CDR3 length: 12 residues. CDR3 nucleotide sequence: TGTGCCAGCAGGGAGGTGGGAGCAGAAGCTTTCTTT. Translating gives CASREVGAEAFF.

The chain has TRBV6-5 and TRBJ2-2, with 8 bases aligning to TRBD2. The V gene end was trimmed by 5 bases and the J gene end by 5 bases; junction bases not matched to a gene: 4. The CDR3 runs to 14 residues. CDR1 and CDR2 from the germline V gene are MNHEY and SVGAGI. The CDR3 region has the DNA TGTGCCAGCAGTAGCGGGAGAGTGACCGGGGAGCTGTTTTTT. It encodes CASSSGRVTGELFF.